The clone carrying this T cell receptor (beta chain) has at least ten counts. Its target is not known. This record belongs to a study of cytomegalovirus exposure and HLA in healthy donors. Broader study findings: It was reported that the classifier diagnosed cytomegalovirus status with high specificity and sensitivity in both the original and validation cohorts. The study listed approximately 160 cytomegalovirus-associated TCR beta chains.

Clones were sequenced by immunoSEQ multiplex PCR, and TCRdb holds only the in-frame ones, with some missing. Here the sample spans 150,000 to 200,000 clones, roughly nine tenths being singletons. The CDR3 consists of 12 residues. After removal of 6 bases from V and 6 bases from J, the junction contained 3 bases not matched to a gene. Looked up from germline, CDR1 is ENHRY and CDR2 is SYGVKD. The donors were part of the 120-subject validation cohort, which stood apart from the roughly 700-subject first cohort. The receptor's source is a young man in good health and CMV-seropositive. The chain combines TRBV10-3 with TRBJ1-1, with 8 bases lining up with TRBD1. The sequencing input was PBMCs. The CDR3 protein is CAIRGGQAEAFF. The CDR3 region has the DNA TGTGCCATCAGAGGGGGACAGGCTGAAGCTTTCTTT.